This is a list of T cell receptor beta chains from one sample in a study of blood T cell repertoires in COVID-19. TCRdb keeps only in-frame clones here, not all; method: immunoSEQ multiplex PCR. This sample has 150,000 or so clones; about 75% occur once, and the top ten carry around 2.9%. Material: PBMCs or T cells enriched from blood (not recorded which). The source of these receptors is a woman aged 45-65 years who had recovered from COVID-19. Each CDR3 is given without its conserved first and last residue.

V gene: TRBV13; J gene: TRBJ2-5; CDR3 protein: ASSSGLAGRETQY
V gene: TRBV6-1; J gene: TRBJ2-7; CDR3 protein: ASSEFPGAPYEQY
V gene: TRBV6-1; J gene: TRBJ1-4; CDR3 protein: ASSETGGRDEKLF
V gene: TRBV19; J gene: TRBJ2-1; CDR3 protein: ASSLQGANNEQF
V gene: TRBV7-9; J gene: TRBJ1-4; CDR3 protein: ASSRDRDNEKLF
V gene: TRBV28; J gene: TRBJ2-7; CDR3 protein: ASSWTPYEQY
V gene: TRBV7-2; J gene: TRBJ2-7; CDR3 protein: ASSLGTGIAYEQY
V gene: TRBV5-1; J gene: TRBJ2-1; CDR3 protein: ASSLALAGINEQF
V gene: TRBV11-3; J gene: TRBJ2-5; CDR3 protein: ASSPKGQGKETQY
V gene: TRBV6-5; J gene: TRBJ2-5; CDR3 protein: ASSSGGGWETQY
V gene: TRBV11-2; J gene: TRBJ2-7; CDR3 protein: ASRYSGASSYEQY
V gene: TRBV29-1; J gene: TRBJ2-5; CDR3 protein: SVADRVGETQY
V gene: TRBV4-2; J gene: TRBJ2-7; CDR3 protein: ASSQVLIAGGREQY
V gene: TRBV11-2; J gene: TRBJ2-7; CDR3 protein: ASTPGGALGEQY
V gene: TRBV18; J gene: TRBJ1-5; CDR3 protein: ASSLTGRLPNSNQPQH
V gene: TRBV2; J gene: TRBJ1-1; CDR3 protein: ASLGAENTEAF
V gene: TRBV6-5; J gene: TRBJ2-1; CDR3 protein: ASSPQGSSYNEQF
V gene: TRBV11-2; J gene: TRBJ2-5; CDR3 protein: ASSSGTSVPTQY
V gene: TRBV20-1; J gene: TRBJ1-1; CDR3 protein: SASAEFEAF
V gene: TRBV11-3; J gene: TRBJ2-3; CDR3 protein: ASSLGGTGGHTQY
V gene: TRBV19; J gene: TRBJ2-1; CDR3 protein: ASSIVGRGLSNEQF
V gene: TRBV9; J gene: TRBJ1-1; CDR3 protein: ASSVADSLNTEAF
V gene: TRBV25-1; J gene: TRBJ1-4; CDR3 protein: ASSDGYFKEKLF
V gene: TRBV3-1/TRBV3-2; J gene: TRBJ1-6; CDR3 protein: ASSQDWRVPLH
V gene: TRBV18; J gene: TRBJ1-2; CDR3 protein: ASSLSADKENGYT
V gene: TRBV19; J gene: TRBJ1-2; CDR3 protein: ASSTTGGPWNGYT
V gene: TRBV7-8; J gene: TRBJ2-7; CDR3 protein: ASSFLAENYEQY
V gene: TRBV2; J gene: TRBJ2-7; CDR3 protein: ASRGQGTYEQY
V gene: TRBV29-1; J gene: TRBJ1-1; CDR3 protein: SGSHVNTEAF
V gene: TRBV28; J gene: TRBJ1-2; CDR3 protein: ASSLLMGGSNYGYT
V gene: TRBV6-5; J gene: TRBJ1-2; CDR3 protein: ASSLDSQYGYT
V gene: TRBV7-9; J gene: TRBJ1-5; CDR3 protein: ASSSEPSNQPQH
V gene: TRBV27; J gene: TRBJ2-5; CDR3 protein: ASSPTRHISGRQTQY
V gene: TRBV14; J gene: TRBJ2-1; CDR3 protein: ASSHWGVNEQF
V gene: TRBV11-3; J gene: TRBJ2-2; CDR3 protein: ASSWGGRNTGELF
V gene: TRBV27; J gene: TRBJ2-7; CDR3 protein: ASSSPGQGVIEQY
V gene: TRBV28; J gene: TRBJ1-2; CDR3 protein: ASRWVWREVGGYT